Below are 23 T cell receptor beta chains sequenced from a single sample in a study of T cell repertoires in cytomegalovirus infection. TCRdb processed the reads anew with MiXCR; each CDR3 protein has one entry. The sample includes around 250,000 distinct CDR3 sequences, over 15% seen only once; the top ten take over 40%. Sequencing was carried out using CD8+ T cells from PBMCs. All receptors derive from a human donor in good health (CMV status not recorded). Some clones in this sample may be carry-over from other donors' samples.

This clonotype showed up just a few times. The chain is built from TRBV7-6 and TRBJ2-1; 7 bases are shared with TRBD1. Germline CDR1 and CDR2: SGHVS and FNYEAQ. The CDR3 is 13 amino acids. V was pared by 6 bases and J by 6 bases, with 5 bases of the junction left unmatched. CDR3 in amino acids: CASSRTGGNEQFF. The CDR3 region has the DNA TGTGCCAGCAGTAGGACAGGCGGCAATGAGCAGTTCTTC.

This clonotype was found a few times. The genes are TRBV12-3 or TRBV12-4 and TRBJ2-3, with 7 nucleotides matching TRBD2. This CDR3 has 13 residues. V gave up 10 bases and J gave up 5 bases; unmatched junction bases: 9. CDR3 sequence (DNA): TGTGCCACCGGCTTGGGGGGGGAAGATACGCAGTATTTT. Its translation is CATGLGGEDTQYF.

The chain combines TRBV12-3 or TRBV12-4 with TRBJ2-3; D remains unclear. The CDR3 sequence is 14 residues long. V lost 5 bases to trimming and J lost 5 bases, with 14 bases between them. CDR3 DNA: TGTGCCAGCAGTATGACCGGTCCGGGAGATACGCAGTATTTT. Its protein product is CASSMTGPGDTQYF.

This chain links TRBV15 with TRBJ1-4; 8 bases agree with TRBD1. V lost 0 bases, J lost 4 bases, and 7 bases stayed unmatched. This CDR3 spans 17 amino acids. Per the germline V gene, CDR1 is LNHNV and CDR2 is YYDKDF (reference sequence). The DNA of the CDR3 is TGTGCCACCAGCAGAGATTTGGAGACAGGGGATAATGAAAAACTGTTTTTT. Its translation is CATSRDLETGDNEKLFF.

For this clonotype: A much larger clone differs from this one at a single base, so this may be a read error. The DNA is omitted, as the CDR3 cannot be located on it reliably, and the CDR3 follows TCRdb's listing. V usage is TRBV7-8 and J usage is TRBJ2-5; the table's D call, TRBD1, has no DNA check behind it. From germline, CDR1 is SGHVS and CDR2 FQNEAQ. The CDR3 spans 18 residues, counting both ends. The CDR3 spells CASSLWALGAGLQETQNF.

This clonotype occurred many times. V is TRBV29-1 and J is TRBJ1-1; D is unclear. V dropped 4 bases and J dropped 1 base, with 4 bases sitting between them. The CDR3 extends over 11 amino acids. Germline V gene data show CDR1 as SQVTM and CDR2 as ANQGSEA. CDR3 in amino acids: CSVARNTEAFF. In nucleotides, the CDR3 is TGCAGCGTTGCCCGGAACACTGAAGCTTTCTTT.

The V call is TRBV29-1, the J call TRBJ1-1, with TRBD1 matching 10 bases. The V and J ends lost 0 bases and 3 bases, in that order; junction bases with no gene match: 4. The CDR3 is 15 residues long. From germline, CDR1 is SQVTM and CDR2 ANQGSEA. The CDR3 region is CSVEEGTGVYTEAFF. CDR3 DNA: TGCAGCGTTGAAGAAGGGACAGGGGTCTACACTGAAGCTTTCTTT.

This clonotype was observed a handful of times. The CDR3: CAISERTGVYNEQFF. The CDR3 bases are TGTGCCATCAGTGAGAGGACAGGGGTTTACAATGAGCAGTTCTTC. V and J are TRBV10-3 and TRBJ2-1, with 9 nucleotides matching TRBD1. The germline V gene has CDR1 ENHRY and CDR2 SYGVKD. The CDR3 length is 15 residues. Trimming removed 2 bases from V and 4 bases from J; junction bases left unmatched: 3.

This clonotype was seen ten or more times. The chain joins TRBV7-2 to TRBJ1-2; 8 nucleotides line up with TRBD1. This CDR3 is 16 amino acids long. Germline V gene data show CDR1 as SGHTA and CDR2 as FQGNSA. With 5 bases clipped from V and 2 bases from J, the junction kept 10 bases outside the gene matches. The CDR3 sequence is CASSRTGQAGNYGYTF. The CDR3 DNA reads TGTGCCAGCAGCAGAACGGGACAGGCGGGAAACTATGGCTACACCTTC.

This clonotype has a handful of counts. J is TRBJ1-2 and V is TRBV6-5; D remains ambiguous. The germline V and J ends were trimmed by 0 bases and 5 bases, with 10 bases remaining between them. The CDR3 length is 14 residues. Looked up from germline, CDR1 is MNHEY and CDR2 is SVGAGI. The CDR3 DNA is TGTGCCAGCAGTTACTCGGGCAGTCCTTATGGCTACACCTTC. It is translated as CASSYSGSPYGYTF.

This clonotype was picked up a small number of times. V gene TRBV5-1 combines with J gene TRBJ2-3; D is perhaps TRBD1 or TRBD2 (5 bases each). The CDR3 contains 14 residues. Per the germline V gene, CDR1 is SGHRS and CDR2 is YFSETQ. The ends were cut back, 0 bases at V and 5 bases at J, with 10 bases in the middle. The CDR3 bases are TGCGCCAGCAGCTTGGCCGAGGGGATAGATACGCAGTATTTT. It specifies CASSLAEGIDTQYF.

V gene TRBV20-1 combines with J gene TRBJ2-7; D not resolved. Trimming left V 0 bases short and J 2 bases short, with 11 bases between. The CDR3 consists of 14 residues. Germline V gene lookup returns CDR1 DFQATT and CDR2 SNEGSKA (reference sequence). CDR3 protein: CSARDRRSTYEQYF. Here the CDR3 DNA reads TGCAGTGCTAGAGATCGGCGCAGCACCTACGAGCAGTACTTC.

This clonotype has just a few counts. The germline gene is not matched at one end of the junction; a read error may be the cause. V is TRBV5-5 and J is TRBJ1-1; 7 bases map to TRBD1. Germline CDR1 and CDR2: SGHKS and YYEKEE (reference sequence). This CDR3 comprises 15 residues. CDR3 nucleotide sequence: TGTGCCAGCACCTTAGCAGGACAGGTCAAAACGAAGCTTCTCTTT. Protein: CASTLAGQVKTKLLF.

The chain employs TRBV20-1 and TRBJ2-5; TRBD2 aligns across 11 bases. Germline loops: CDR1 DFQATT, CDR2 SNEGSKA (reference sequence). Losses at the gene ends were 1 base for V and 3 bases for J; bases not matched to a gene: 4. There are 15 residues in the CDR3. CDR3 in amino acids: CSARASGGPKETQYF. The CDR3 nucleotides are TGCAGTGCTAGAGCTAGCGGGGGGCCCAAAGAGACCCAGTACTTC.

This clonotype was detected many times. The chain links TRBV7-2 to TRBJ2-5, with 8 nucleotides matching TRBD1. The CDR3 is 13 amino acids. Germline CDR1 and CDR2: SGHTA and FQGNSA. V was pared by 3 bases and J by 5 bases, with 2 bases of the junction left unmatched. CDR3 DNA sequence: TGTGCCAGCAGCTTTACAGGGGGTGAGACCCAGTACTTC. The encoded protein is CASSFTGGETQYF.

This clonotype was observed at least ten times. The chain carries TRBV28 and TRBJ2-5, with 9 bases fitting TRBD2. CDR1 is MDHEN and CDR2 is SYDVKM in the germline V gene. The CDR3 loop spans 20 amino acids. V dropped 2 bases and J dropped 5; count of bases not matched to a gene: 21. The CDR3 DNA reads as TGTGCCAGCAGTTTACCCGCCTCGGCGGGGGGGCGATATAGGGAGGAGACCCAGTACTTC. Protein sequence: CASSLPASAGGRYREETQYF.

The gene calls are TRBV20-1 and TRBJ2-2; 8 nucleotides agree with TRBD1. Germline-derived CDR1 and CDR2 are DFQATT and SNEGSKA (reference sequence). V shed 5 bases, J shed 3 bases, and the junction held 20 bases outside the gene matches. The CDR3 is 19 amino acids. The CDR3 DNA reads as TGCAGTGCTCGTGGGCGGTTAGGAATTACAGGGGGTGACACCGGGGAGCTGTTTTTT. The encoded protein is CSARGRLGITGGDTGELFF.

V gene TRBV19 combines with J gene TRBJ2-4, with 8 bases identical to TRBD1. Trimming took 3 bases from V and 8 from J; bases not matched to a gene: 12. This CDR3 is 16 amino acids long. Germline CDR1 reads LNHDA; CDR2 reads SQIVND (reference sequence). The CDR3 loop reads CASSIARGTGRDIQYF. CDR3 nucleotide sequence: TGTGCCAGTAGTATCGCCCGGGGGACAGGCCGAGACATTCAGTACTTC.

The V and J genes are TRBV5-1 and TRBJ1-2, with 8 bases identical to TRBD1. The CDR3 loop spans 17 amino acids. Germline CDR1 and CDR2: SGHRS and YFSETQ. The V gene end was trimmed by 4 bases and the J gene end by 1 base; junction bases not matched to a gene: 12. CDR3 sequence: CASSPIQQGVINYGYTF. CDR3 nucleotides: TGCGCCAGCAGCCCAATACAACAGGGGGTAATTAACTATGGCTACACCTTC.

This clonotype came up a few times. The chain recombines TRBV20-1 with TRBJ1-5; D gene ambiguous. Trimming pared 1 base from V and 7 bases from J, leaving 11 bases between. The V gene's germline CDR1 is DFQATT and CDR2 SNEGSKA (reference sequence). This CDR3 region has 13 residues. CDR3 protein: CSARVSDGQPQHF. In nucleotides, the CDR3 is TGCAGTGCTAGAGTCTCTGACGGACAGCCCCAGCATTTT.

In its sample, this clonotype was seen many times. V usage is TRBV7-8 and J usage is TRBJ2-2; D might be TRBD1 (6 bases). CDR1 is SGHVS and CDR2 is FQNEAQ in the germline V gene. The V end lost 1 base, the J end lost 7 bases, and 16 bases lay between the germline ends. The CDR3 sequence is 16 residues long. CDR3 in amino acids: CASSLVSYRVNGELFF. The CDR3 nucleotides are TGTGCCAGCAGCTTAGTTAGTTACAGGGTGAACGGGGAGCTGTTTTTT.

For this clonotype: Its ends do not fully match the called genes, so a read error is possible. The chain is built from TRBV4-3 and TRBJ2-2; D is possibly TRBD2 (7 bases). The germline V gene encodes CDR1 LGHNA and CDR2 YSLEER. The CDR3 sequence is 17 residues long. The DNA of the CDR3 is TGCGCCAGCAGTCAAGATGCGGGGGCGACGTTGCCCGGGGAGCTGTTTTTT. This translates into CASSQDAGATLPGELFF.

V usage is TRBV5-1 and J usage is TRBJ1-6; 10 bases are a match to TRBD1. CDR1 and CDR2 (germline): SGHRS, YFSETQ. J lost 9 bases, V lost 4 bases, and 7 bases had no gene match. The CDR3 sequence is 15 residues long. As DNA, the CDR3 is TGCGCCAGCAGCCCGGGACAGGGGATGGGTTCACCCCTCCACTTT. Its protein product is CASSPGQGMGSPLHF.